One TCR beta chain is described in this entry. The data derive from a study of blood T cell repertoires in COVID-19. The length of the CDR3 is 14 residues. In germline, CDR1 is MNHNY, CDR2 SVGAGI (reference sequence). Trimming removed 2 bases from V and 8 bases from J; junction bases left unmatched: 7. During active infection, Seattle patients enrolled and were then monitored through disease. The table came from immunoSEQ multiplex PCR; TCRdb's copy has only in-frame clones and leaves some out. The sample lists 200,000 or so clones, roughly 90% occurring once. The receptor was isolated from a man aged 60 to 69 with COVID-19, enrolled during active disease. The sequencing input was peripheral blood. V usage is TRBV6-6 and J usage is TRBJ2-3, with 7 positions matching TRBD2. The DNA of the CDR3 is TGTGCCAGCAGTTACCTGGGGGGGGAGGGTACGCAGTATTTT. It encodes CASSYLGGEGTQYF.